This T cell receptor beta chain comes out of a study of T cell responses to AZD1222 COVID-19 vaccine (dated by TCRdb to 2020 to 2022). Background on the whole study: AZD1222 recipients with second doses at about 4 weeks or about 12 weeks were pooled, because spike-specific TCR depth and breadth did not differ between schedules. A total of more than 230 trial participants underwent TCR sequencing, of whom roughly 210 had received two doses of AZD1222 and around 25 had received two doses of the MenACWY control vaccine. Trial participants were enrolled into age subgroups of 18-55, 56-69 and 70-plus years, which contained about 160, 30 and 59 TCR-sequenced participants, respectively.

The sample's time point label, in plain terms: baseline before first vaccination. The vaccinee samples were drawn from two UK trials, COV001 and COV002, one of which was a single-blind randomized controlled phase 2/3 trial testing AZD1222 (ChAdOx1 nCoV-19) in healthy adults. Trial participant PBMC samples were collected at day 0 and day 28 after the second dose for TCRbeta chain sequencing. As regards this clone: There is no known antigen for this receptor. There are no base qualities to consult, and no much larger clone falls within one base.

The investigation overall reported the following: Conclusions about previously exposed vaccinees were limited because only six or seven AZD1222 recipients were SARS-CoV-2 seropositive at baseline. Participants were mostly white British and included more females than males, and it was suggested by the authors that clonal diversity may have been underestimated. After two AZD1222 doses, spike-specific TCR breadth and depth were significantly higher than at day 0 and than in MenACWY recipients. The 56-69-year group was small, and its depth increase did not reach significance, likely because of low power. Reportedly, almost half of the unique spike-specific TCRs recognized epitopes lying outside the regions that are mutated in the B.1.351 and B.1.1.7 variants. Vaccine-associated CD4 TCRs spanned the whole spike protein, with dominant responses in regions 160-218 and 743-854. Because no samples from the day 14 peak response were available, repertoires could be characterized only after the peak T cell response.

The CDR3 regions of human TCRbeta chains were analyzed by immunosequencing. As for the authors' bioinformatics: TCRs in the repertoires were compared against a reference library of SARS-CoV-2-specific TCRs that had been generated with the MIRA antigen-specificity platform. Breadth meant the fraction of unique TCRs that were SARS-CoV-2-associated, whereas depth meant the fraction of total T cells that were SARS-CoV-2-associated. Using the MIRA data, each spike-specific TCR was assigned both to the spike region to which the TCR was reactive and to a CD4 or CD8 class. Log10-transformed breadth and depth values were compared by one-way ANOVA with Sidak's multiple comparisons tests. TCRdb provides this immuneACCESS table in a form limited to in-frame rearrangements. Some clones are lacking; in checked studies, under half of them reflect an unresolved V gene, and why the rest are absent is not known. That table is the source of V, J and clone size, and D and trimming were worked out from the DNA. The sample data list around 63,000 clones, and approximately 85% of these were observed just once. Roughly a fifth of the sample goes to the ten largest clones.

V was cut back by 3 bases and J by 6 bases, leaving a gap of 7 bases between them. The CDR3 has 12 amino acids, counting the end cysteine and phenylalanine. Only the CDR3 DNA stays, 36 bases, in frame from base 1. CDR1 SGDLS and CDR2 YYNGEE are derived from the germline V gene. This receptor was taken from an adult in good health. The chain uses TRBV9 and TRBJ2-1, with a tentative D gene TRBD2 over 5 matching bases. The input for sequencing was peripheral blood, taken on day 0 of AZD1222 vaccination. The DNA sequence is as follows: TGTGCCAGCAGCGGGCTAGCCAATGAGCAGTTCTTC. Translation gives CASSGLANEQFF.